The T cell receptor (beta chain) under discussion was sequenced for a study of T cell responses to AZD1222 COVID-19 vaccine (dated by TCRdb to the early 2020s). Context from the whole study: AZD1222 recipients given second doses at about 4 weeks or at about 12 weeks were pooled, since spike-specific TCR depth and breadth were not found to differ between the two schedules. TCR sequencing covered over 230 trial participants: about 210 given two doses of AZD1222 and around 26 given two doses of MenACWY control vaccine. Trial participants were enrolled by age into 18-55, 56-69 and 70-plus year subgroups, with 148, 28 and 57 TCR-sequenced participants respectively. Overall study results and their limits: Conclusions about previously exposed vaccinees were limited because only six or seven AZD1222 recipients were SARS-CoV-2 seropositive at baseline. Because no day 14 peak-response samples were available, the repertoires could be characterized only after the peak T cell response. A significant rise in spike-specific TCR breadth and depth was observed after two AZD1222 doses relative to day 0 and relative to MenACWY recipients. The whole spike protein was spanned by vaccine-associated CD4 TCRs, and dominant responses were seen in regions 160-218 and 743-854. In the small 56-69-year group, the increase in depth fell short of significance, most likely because of low power. Participants were mostly white British and included more females than males, and it was suggested by the authors that clonal diversity may have been underestimated. Reportedly, almost half of the unique spike-specific TCRs recognized epitopes lying outside the regions that are mutated in the B.1.351 and B.1.1.7 variants.

Per the publication, the time point label means: baseline before first vaccination. The vaccinee samples were drawn from two UK trials, COV001 and COV002, one of which was a single-blind randomized controlled phase 2/3 trial testing AZD1222 (ChAdOx1 nCoV-19) in healthy adults. For TCRbeta chain sequencing, PBMC samples were collected from trial participants at day 0 and at day 28 after the second dose. Spanning cysteine to phenylalanine, the CDR3 consists of 15 amino acids. Solely the CDR3 DNA is kept, with 45 bases framed from the first base. Sequences MNHEY (CDR1) and SMNVEV (CDR2) are obtained from the germline V gene (reference sequence). Relative to germline, V is 5 bases shorter and J is 0 bases shorter, with 11 bases between their ends. About this clone itself: Which antigen it targets is not known. No much larger clone is present one base from it, and per-base qualities are unavailable.

The CDR3 regions of human TCRbeta chains were subjected to immunosequencing. The study's own analysis went as follows. Repertoire TCRs were checked for matches against a reference library of SARS-CoV-2-specific TCRs that had been generated using the MIRA antigen-specificity platform. Breadth meant the fraction of unique TCRs that were SARS-CoV-2-associated, whereas depth meant the fraction of total T cells that were SARS-CoV-2-associated. Using the MIRA data, each spike-specific TCR was assigned both to the spike region to which the TCR was reactive and to a CD4 or CD8 class. Log10-transformed breadth and depth values were compared by one-way ANOVA with Sidak's multiple comparisons tests. In its TCRdb copy, this immuneACCESS table keeps in-frame sequences only and misses some clones. Where compared with another copy, unresolved V genes explain less than half of these, and the others have no known cause. The V and J calls and clone size come from that table; D and trimming were worked out from the DNA. Across this sample there are approximately 74,000 clones, with more than 80% seen only once. About 2.4% of the sample is held by the ten biggest clonotypes.

This chain is built from TRBV27 and TRBJ2-1; no D gene call is confident. The source is an adult in good health. The sample consisted of peripheral blood, taken on day 0 of AZD1222 vaccination. The sequence in DNA is TGTGCCAGCAGTCTAAGGATCCGCTCCTACAATGAGCAGTTCTTC. This encodes CASSLRIRSYNEQFF.